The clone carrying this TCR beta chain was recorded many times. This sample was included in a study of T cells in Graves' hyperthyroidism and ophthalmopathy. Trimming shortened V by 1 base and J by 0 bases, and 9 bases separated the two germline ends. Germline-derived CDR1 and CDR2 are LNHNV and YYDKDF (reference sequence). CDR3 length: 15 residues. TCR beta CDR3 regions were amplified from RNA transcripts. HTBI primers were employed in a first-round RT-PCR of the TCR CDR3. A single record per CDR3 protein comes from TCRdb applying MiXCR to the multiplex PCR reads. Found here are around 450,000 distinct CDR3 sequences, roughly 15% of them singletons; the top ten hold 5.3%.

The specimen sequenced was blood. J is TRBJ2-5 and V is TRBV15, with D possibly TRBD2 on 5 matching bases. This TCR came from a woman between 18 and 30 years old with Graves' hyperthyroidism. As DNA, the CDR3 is TGTGCCACCAGCAGAGGGACGGGAAACCAAGAGACCCAGTACTTC. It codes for CATSRGTGNQETQYF.